This T cell receptor beta chain was found in a study of cytomegalovirus exposure and HLA in healthy donors. The CDR3 extends over 16 amino acids. Germline lookup yields CDR1 MNHEY and CDR2 SVGAGI. V was shortened by 0 bases and J by 3 bases, with 12 bases between the two germline ends. Clones were sequenced by immunoSEQ multiplex PCR, and TCRdb holds only the in-frame ones, with some missing. In the table there are hundreds of thousands of clones, roughly 89% of which are singletons. The sample comprised PBMCs. This chain links TRBV6-5 with TRBJ1-3, with D maybe TRBD1 (6 bases). The receptor was isolated from a woman in her late teens or twenties in good health and CMV-seronegative. The DNA for the CDR3 is TGTGCCAGCAGTTACTCGGGGGACATAAGTGGAAACACCATATATTTT. Protein sequence: CASSYSGDISGNTIYF.